This T cell receptor beta chain came from a study of T cell changes during pregnancy in multiple sclerosis. The germline CDR1 and CDR2 sequences are SGHAT and FQNNGV. V lost 5 bases, J lost 4 bases, and 10 bases stayed unmatched. This CDR3 is 18 amino acids long. Only in-frame clones appear in the TCRdb table, and some are missing; sequencing was by immunoSEQ multiplex PCR. The data hold some 80,000 clones, with approximately 93% observed a single time. The sequenced sample was peripheral blood, obtained in the first trimester of pregnancy. This TCR derives from a female donor with multiple sclerosis, enrolled in a pregnancy study. The chain uses TRBV11-2 and TRBJ2-1, with 14 bases that match TRBD2. CDR3 coding DNA: TGTGCCAGCAGCCACCTGGGACTAGCGGGAGATCCTTACAATGAGCAGTTCTTC. Protein sequence: CASSHLGLAGDPYNEQFF.